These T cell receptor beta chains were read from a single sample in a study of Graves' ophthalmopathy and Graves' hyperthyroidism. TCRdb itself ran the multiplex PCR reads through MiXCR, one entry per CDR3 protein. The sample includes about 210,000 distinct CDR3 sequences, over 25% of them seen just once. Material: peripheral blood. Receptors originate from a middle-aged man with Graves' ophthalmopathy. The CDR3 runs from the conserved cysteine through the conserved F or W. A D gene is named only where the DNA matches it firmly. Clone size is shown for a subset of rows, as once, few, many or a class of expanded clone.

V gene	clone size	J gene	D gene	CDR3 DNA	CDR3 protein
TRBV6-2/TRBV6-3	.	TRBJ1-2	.	TGTGCCAGCAGTTCGGTCACCTCTCGGAAGGGCTACACCTTC	CASSSVTSRKGYTF
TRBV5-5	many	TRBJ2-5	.	TGTGCCAGCAGCTTGGTAGTCCAGGGGGGGGTGGAGACCCAGTACTTC	CASSLVVQGGVETQYF
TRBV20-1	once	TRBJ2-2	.	TGCAGTGCACGAAACACTAGGGGAAACACCGGGGAGCTGTTTTTT	CSARNTRGNTGELFF
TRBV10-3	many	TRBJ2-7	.	TGTGCCATCAGTGACAGAACAAAGCGGGCCTACGAGCAGTACTTC	CAISDRTKRAYEQYF
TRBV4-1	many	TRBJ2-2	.	TGCGCCAGCAGCCAAGATGGGCGGAACGGGGAGCTGTTTTTT	CASSQDGRNGELFF
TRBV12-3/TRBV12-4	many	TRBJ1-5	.	TGTGCCAGCACCGAAGTGGGGTATAGCAATCAGCCCCAGCATTTT	CASTEVGYSNQPQHF
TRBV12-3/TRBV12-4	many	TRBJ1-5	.	TGTGCCAGCAGTGATACAGGGCCCTCTCAGCCCCAGCATTTT	CASSDTGPSQPQHF
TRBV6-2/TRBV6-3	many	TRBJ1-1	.	TGTGCCAGCAGACCTGCAGATACTGAAGCTTTCTTT	CASRPADTEAFF
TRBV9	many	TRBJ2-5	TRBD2	TGTGCCAGCAGCCCCCGACTAGCGGGAGTTCAAGAGACCCAGTACTTC	CASSPRLAGVQETQYF
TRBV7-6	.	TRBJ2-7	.	TGTGCCAGCAGCTTATATACAGGACCGAGCGAGCAGTACTTC	CASSLYTGPSEQYF
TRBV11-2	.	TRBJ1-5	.	TGTGCCAGCAGCTTAGGCAGGGCAAATCAGCCCCAGCATTTT	CASSLGRANQPQHF
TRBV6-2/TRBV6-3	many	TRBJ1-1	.	TGTGCCAGCAAAGAGGTGGCAGGGACAGCTTTCTTT	CASKEVAGTAFF
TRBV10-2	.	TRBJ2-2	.	TGCGCCAGCAGATCAGGGACCAACACCGGGGAGCTGTTTTTT	CASRSGTNTGELFF
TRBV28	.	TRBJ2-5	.	TGTGCCAGCAGTTTTGCGGGACAAGTGAAAGAGACCCAGTACTTC	CASSFAGQVKETQYF
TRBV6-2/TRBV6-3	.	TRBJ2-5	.	TGTGCCAGCAGTTCTCCCCCCGGGACTTTGTACCAAGAGACCCAGTACTTC	CASSSPPGTLYQETQYF
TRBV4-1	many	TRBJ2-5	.	TGCGCCAGCAGCCAAGAGACGGAATTGCGCGGGACCCCGACCCAAGAGACCCAGTACTTC	CASSQETELRGTPTQETQYF
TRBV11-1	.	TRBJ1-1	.	TGTGCCAGCAGCTTTCCATCCAACAGGGTTAACACTGAAGCTTTCTTT	CASSFPSNRVNTEAFF
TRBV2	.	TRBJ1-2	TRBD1	TGTGCCAGCAGTGGACAGGGGGGTGGCTACACCTTC	CASSGQGGGYTF
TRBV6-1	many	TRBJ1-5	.	TGTGCCAGCAGTGGCCAAGGGGCCCTCAATCAGCCCCAGCATTTT	CASSGQGALNQPQHF
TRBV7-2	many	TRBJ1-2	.	TGTGCCAGCAGCTTAGCGCTCAGCAACCATGGCTACACCTTC	CASSLALSNHGYTF
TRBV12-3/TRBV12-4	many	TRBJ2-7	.	TGTGCCAGCCAAGTTTACCCGCAGGGCCCCTACGAGCAGTACTTC	CASQVYPQGPYEQYF
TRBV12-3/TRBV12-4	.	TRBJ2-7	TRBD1	TGTGCCAGCAGTCCTAGGGGGCGGCCCGATTCCTACGAGCAGTACTTC	CASSPRGRPDSYEQYF
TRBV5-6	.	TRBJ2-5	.	TGTGCCAGCAGCTTGGACAGGACTATTCAAGAGACCCAGTACTTC	CASSLDRTIQETQYF
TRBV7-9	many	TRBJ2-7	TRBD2	TGTGCCAGCAGCTCCCGAGCGGGAGGGCCCCACGAGCAGTACTTC	CASSSRAGGPHEQYF
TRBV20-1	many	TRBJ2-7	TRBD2	TGCAGTGCCCCCGGGACTAGCGGGAACGAGCAGTACTTC	CSAPGTSGNEQYF
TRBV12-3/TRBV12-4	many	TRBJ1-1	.	TGTGCCAGCACCCCGATGGGAGGGGACACTGAAGCTTTCTTT	CASTPMGGDTEAFF
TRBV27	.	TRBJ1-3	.	TGTGCCAGCAGAAGCTTCGGGGAGGACACCATATATTTT	CASRSFGEDTIYF
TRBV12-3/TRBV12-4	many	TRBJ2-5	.	TGTGCCAGCAGTCGCGAGCGTAGAGAGACCCAGTACTTC	CASSRERRETQYF
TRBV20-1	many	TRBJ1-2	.	TGCAGTGCCCTCCAGGAATGGGGCTTCTATGGCTACACCTTC	CSALQEWGFYGYTF